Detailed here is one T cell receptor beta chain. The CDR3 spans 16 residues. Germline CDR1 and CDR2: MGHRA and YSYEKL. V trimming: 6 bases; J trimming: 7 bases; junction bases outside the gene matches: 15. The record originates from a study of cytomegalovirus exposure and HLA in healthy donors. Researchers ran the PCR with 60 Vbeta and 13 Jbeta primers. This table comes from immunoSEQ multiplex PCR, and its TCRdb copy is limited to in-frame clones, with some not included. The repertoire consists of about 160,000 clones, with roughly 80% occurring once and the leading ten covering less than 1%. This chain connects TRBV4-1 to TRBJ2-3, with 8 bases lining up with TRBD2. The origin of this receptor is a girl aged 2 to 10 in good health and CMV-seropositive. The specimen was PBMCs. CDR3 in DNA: TGCGCCAGCAGTCAAATTCTATCTCTTAGCGGGAATACGCAGTATTTT. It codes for CASSQILSLSGNTQYF.